Presented here are 11 T cell receptor beta chains from one specimen sequenced in a study of T cells in Graves' hyperthyroidism and ophthalmopathy (dated by TCRdb to the late 2010s). Library method: multiplex PCR. Sequencing was performed on an Illumina HiSeq 2000. TCR beta CDR3 regions were amplified from RNA transcripts. The first round of RT-PCR for the TCR CDR3 was performed with the HTBI primer set and the Qiagen OneStep RT-PCR kit. TCRdb reprocessing: public reads trimmed at Q25 with fastp, clones called with MiXCR, in-frame beta chains kept. Rows with one shared CDR3 protein collapse into an entry with the most common genes and DNA. This sample comprises hundreds of thousands of distinct CDR3 sequences, around 25% of them detected only once. Of the sample, roughly 70% falls within the top ten clones. Sequencing was performed on blood. The receptors derive from a man aged 50-60 years with Graves' hyperthyroidism.

The V and J genes are TRBV6-1 and TRBJ2-3; no clear D gene. V lost 8 bases and J lost 5, with 11 bases in between. CDR3 length equals 12 residues. Germline CDR1 reads MNHNS; CDR2 reads SASEGT. The CDR3 nucleotides read TGTGCCAGCCGCGAGAGGATAGATACGCAGTATTTT. Translated: CASRERIDTQYF.

This clonotype was observed a single time. The chain couples TRBV2 to TRBJ1-2; D perhaps matches TRBD1 (5 bases). Germline CDR1 SNHLY, CDR2 FYNNEI. This CDR3 spans 11 amino acids. V was pared by 11 bases and J by 7 bases, with 14 bases between. The CDR3 DNA sequence: TGTGCCGGCATGTCTGGGGGTGGCTACACCTTC. Its protein product is CAGMSGGGYTF. Combining the CDR3 with reference TRBV2 and TRBJ1-2 gives the whole variable domain EPEVTQTPSHQVTQMGQEVILRCVPISNHLYFYWYRQILGQKVEFLVSFYNNEISEKSEIFDDQFSVERPDGSNFTLKIRSTKLEDSAMYFCAGMSGGGYTFGSGTRLTVV.

This rearrangement joins TRBV19 to TRBJ1-1; D gene uncertain. Trimming shortened V by 7 bases and J by 1 base, and 13 bases separated the two germline ends. The length of the CDR3 is 14 residues. Per the germline V gene, CDR1 is LNHDA and CDR2 is SQIVND (reference sequence). The CDR3 reads CASTPLNENTEAFF. As DNA, the CDR3 is TGTGCCAGTACCCCCTTGAACGAGAACACTGAAGCTTTCTTT. Based on the CDR3 plus reference TRBV19 and TRBJ1-1, the full variable domain is DGGITQSPKYLFRKEGQNVTLSCEQNLNHDAMYWYRQDPGQGLRLIYYSQIVNDFQKGDIAEGYSVSREKKESFPLTVTSAQKNPTAFYLCASTPLNENTEAFFGQGTRLTVV.

V is TRBV11-2 and J is TRBJ2-7, with D unclear. The V end was cut by 5 bases, the J end by 3 bases, with 8 bases between. The germline V gene encodes CDR1 SGHAT and CDR2 FQNNGV. The CDR3 totals 12 residues. DNA of the CDR3: TGTGCCAGCAGCCCCAGTGACTACGAGCAGTACTTC. As protein: CASSPSDYEQYF.

Only a few counts were recorded for this clonotype. This chain connects TRBV19 to TRBJ2-7, with 8 bases identical to TRBD1. The germline V gene has CDR1 LNHDA and CDR2 SQIVND (reference sequence). V trimming: 7 bases; J trimming: 0 bases; junction bases outside the gene matches: 5. This CDR3 comprises 14 residues. The CDR3 nucleotides read TGTGCCAGTAAAGCGGACAGGGCCTCCTACGAGCAGTACTTC. Its translation is CASKADRASYEQYF.

The chain has TRBV12-5 and TRBJ2-2; 7 bases map to TRBD1. V lost 5 bases, J lost 6 bases, and 9 bases stayed unmatched. There are 15 residues in the CDR3. Germline values: CDR1 LGHNT, CDR2 FRNRAP. This chain's CDR3 is CASGMTGMLPGELFF. The DNA for the CDR3 is TGTGCTAGTGGTATGACAGGGATGTTACCCGGGGAGCTGTTTTTT.

In regard to this clonotype: It may be a read error: a sequence one base away is much more abundant. The chain carries TRBV7-3 and TRBJ2-1, with 8 positions matching TRBD2. Germline CDR1 is SGHTA and CDR2 is FQGTGA. This CDR3 contains 15 residues. After removal of 4 bases from V and 8 bases from J, the junction contained 10 bases not matched to a gene. The CDR3 DNA follows: TGTGCCAGCAGCTCAAAAAGCGGGAGAAGGGATGAGCAGTTCTTC. Amino acid sequence: CASSSKSGRRDEQFF. Full variable domain (missing parts from reference TRBV7-3 and TRBJ2-1): GAGVSQTPSNKVTEKGKYVELRCDPISGHTALYWYRQSLGQGPEFLIYFQGTGAADDSGLPNDRFFAVRPEGSVSTLKIQRTERGDSAVYLCASSSKSGRRDEQFFGPGTRLTVL.

The chain couples TRBV10-3 to TRBJ2-5; TRBD2 agrees at 7 bases. The germline V gene encodes CDR1 ENHRY and CDR2 SYGVKD. J lost 3 bases, V lost 5 bases, and 6 bases had no gene match. The CDR3 contains 14 residues. The CDR3 DNA reads TGTGCCATCAGTCTTAGCGGGTGGGAAGAGACCCAGTACTTC. Protein product: CAISLSGWEETQYF.

This clonotype has only a few counts. This chain joins TRBV6-1 and TRBJ2-2, with a tentative D call TRBD2 (5 bases). Trimming removed 6 bases from V and 8 bases from J, with 10 bases in between. The CDR3 totals 12 residues. The germline CDR1 and CDR2 sequences are MNHNS and SASEGT. CDR3 sequence reads: CASSDGVGELFF. The CDR3 DNA reads TGTGCCAGCAGCGACGGGGTAGGGGAGCTGTTTTTT.

This sequence joins TRBV6-6 and TRBJ2-7, with D perhaps TRBD1 or TRBD2 (5 bases each). This CDR3 has 13 residues. Germline V lookup: CDR1 MNHNY, CDR2 SVGAGI (reference sequence). Trimming cost V 0 bases and J 6 bases, with 9 bases left between them. As DNA, the CDR3 is TGTGCCAGCAGTTACTCTAGGGACGGCGAGCAGTACTTC. Translated: CASSYSRDGEQYF.

In DNA form, the CDR3 reads TGTGCTAGTGGTTTGGTACTAGGGGGGGGCTCCTACGAGCAGTACTTC. Amino acid sequence: CASGLVLGGGSYEQYF. The V call is TRBV12-5, the J call TRBJ2-7; D possibly corresponds to TRBD2 (7 bases). The CDR3 covers 16 residues. CDR1 and CDR2 from the germline V gene are LGHNT and FRNRAP. Trimming cost V 0 bases and J 0 bases, with 12 bases left between them.